Detailed here is one T cell receptor (beta chain). This specimen belongs to a study of Graves' ophthalmopathy and Graves' hyperthyroidism. The overall study: Before any treatment, peripheral blood was taken at the initial diagnosis.

Researchers took RNA transcripts and amplified TCR beta CDR3 regions from them. An opening RT-PCR round employed HTBI primers and preceded a second-round multiplex PCR. TCRdb processed the multiplex PCR reads anew with MiXCR; each CDR3 protein has one entry. The sample shows a few hundred thousand distinct CDR3 sequences, roughly 20% of them seen only once. Deletions cut 2 bases from V and 5 bases from J, with 6 bases between. The CDR3 covers 13 residues. The V gene's germline CDR1 is MNHEY and CDR2 SVGAGI. Input material: peripheral blood. The rearrangement joins TRBV6-5 to TRBJ2-2, with unresolved D. The TCR originated in a woman aged 18-30 years with stable Graves' hyperthyroidism. For the CDR3, the DNA is TGTGCCAGCAGTTACCACTCTACCGGGGAGCTGTTTTTT. Residues: CASSYHSTGELFF.